The present entry profiles one TCR beta chain with its context. All enrollees were roughly 18 to 89 years old and from under 25 US areas. The data stem from a study of blood T cell repertoires in COVID-19. The V gene end was trimmed by 3 bases and the J gene end by 7 bases; junction bases not matched to a gene: 10. Germline V gene data show CDR1 as KGHSH and CDR2 as LQKENI. The CDR3 sequence is 16 residues long. In the authors' methods: The authors estimated nucleated cell counts from reference gene primer amplification. The table came from immunoSEQ multiplex PCR; TCRdb's copy has only in-frame clones and leaves some out. V, J and clone size are taken as reported in that table, and D and trimming were inferred from the DNA itself. The sample has 230,000 or so clones, around 86% seen once.

The V gene is TRBV18, the J gene TRBJ2-1, with 9 bases fitting TRBD1. Sequenced: PBMCs or T cells enriched from blood (not recorded which). The source is a woman between 40 and 55 years old with acute COVID-19. The CDR3 reads CASSPNTGGWGNEQFF. For the CDR3, the DNA is TGTGCCAGCTCACCCAATACAGGGGGCTGGGGGAATGAGCAGTTCTTC.